This T cell receptor beta chain was obtained from a study of blood T cell repertoires in COVID-19. For the study at large: The samples span acute and convalescent COVID-19 from the United States, Italy and Spain. Sample material is recorded as cDNA or gDNA derived from T cells, B-cell-depleted T cells, or PBMCs.

Methods used by the authors: Reference gene primer amplification yielded estimated nucleated cell counts. Profiling relied on immunoSEQ multiplex PCR, and the TCRdb table lists in-frame clones only, not all of them. V and J calls and clone size are copied from that table; D and trimming were computed from the DNA. The table shows around 260,000 clones, with about 85% occurring only once. Between the trimmed V and J ends, which lost 4 bases and 7 bases, there was a span of 14 bases. This CDR3 contains 14 residues. In germline, CDR1 is SGHRS, CDR2 YFSETQ. The sample taken for sequencing was peripheral blood. This clonotype was sampled from a young man with active or convalescent COVID-19. The chain is built from TRBV5-1 and TRBJ1-4; D perhaps matches TRBD1 (5 bases). In nucleotides, the CDR3 is TGCGCCAGCAGCGGCGGGGCTCTCCGTGAAAAACTGTTTTTT. As protein: CASSGGALREKLFF.